This entry concerns a single TCR beta chain. The antigen is unknown. Germline-derived CDR1 and CDR2 are SGDLS and YYNGEE. There are 13 residues in the CDR3. The V and J ends lost 0 bases and 1 base respectively, with 5 bases between them. It was with 60 Vbeta and 13 Jbeta primers that the PCR ran. Sequencing used immunoSEQ multiplex PCR; TCRdb keeps in-frame clones, though not all of them. The sample holds roughly 18,000 clones; about 70% are singletons and the top ten take 3.7%. The data are from a study of cytomegalovirus exposure and HLA in healthy donors. Study-wide points: Presence/absence analysis assumed near-uniform sequencing depth across donors. A classifier reportedly called cytomegalovirus status with high sensitivity and specificity. Trimming of TCR beta V- and J-genes showed a link, identified in a later analysis, to a missense DCLRE1C variant.

This TCR derives from a man in his late teens or twenties in good health and CMV-seronegative. The sample consisted of PBMCs. The V gene is TRBV9, the J gene TRBJ2-7; D gene unclear. The CDR3 reads CASSVEASYEQYF. The CDR3 nucleotides read TGTGCCAGCAGCGTAGAAGCTTCCTACGAGCAGTACTTC. The full variable domain, in which reference TRBV9 and TRBJ2-7 provide the parts outside the CDR3, is DSGVTQTPKHLITATGQRVTLRCSPRSGDLSVYWYQQSLDQGLQFLIQYYNGEERAKGNILERFSAQQFPDLHSELNLSSLELGDSALYFCASSVEASYEQYFGPGTRLTVT.